These 13 T cell receptor beta chains originate from one sample sequenced in a study of T cells in Graves' hyperthyroidism and ophthalmopathy. TCR beta CDR3 regions were amplified from RNA transcripts. The TCR CDR3 first-round RT-PCR relied on the HTBI primer set. MiXCR, run by TCRdb on the multiplex PCR reads, gives a single entry per CDR3 protein. The table includes approximately 260,000 distinct CDR3 sequences, 13% to 15% detected once. The sample consisted of blood. These receptors all come from a woman aged 50 to 60 with Graves' hyperthyroidism that later progressed to Graves' ophthalmopathy.

This clonotype was detected many times. The chain links TRBV30 to TRBJ2-7; no reliable D call. This CDR3 comprises 13 residues. Germline-derived CDR1 and CDR2 are GTSNPN and SVGIG (reference sequence). Trimming removed 7 bases at V and 2 bases at J, with 15 bases between. The CDR3 coding sequence is TGTGCCTCCCGTAGGAGTACCCCCTACGAGCAGTACTTC. Amino acids: CASRRSTPYEQYF.

The chain combines TRBV18 with TRBJ1-2; D possibly corresponds to TRBD1 (6 bases). V dropped 1 base and J dropped 6 bases, with 9 bases sitting between them. CDR3 size: 13 residues. Germline values: CDR1 KGHSH, CDR2 LQKENI. CDR3 amino acids: CASSPLQGDGYTF. CDR3 DNA sequence: TGTGCCAGCTCACCACTACAGGGTGATGGCTACACCTTC.

Only a few counts were recorded for this clonotype. CDR3 in amino acids: CASSQGTNRGSNQPQHF. CDR3 in DNA: TGTGCCAGCAGCCAAGGAACGAACAGGGGTAGCAATCAGCCCCAGCATTTT. The chain carries TRBV4-2 and TRBJ1-5; 7 bases are a match to TRBD1. V was pared by 1 base and J by 0 bases, with 6 bases of the junction left unmatched. There are 17 residues in the CDR3. CDR1 and CDR2 (germline): LGHNA, YNFKEQ.

This clonotype was recorded a few times. V gene TRBV5-1 combines with J gene TRBJ2-1; 8 bases match TRBD2. V was pared by 2 bases and J by 4 bases, with 14 bases of the junction left unmatched. In germline, CDR1 is SGHRS, CDR2 YFSETQ. The CDR3 consists of 18 residues. In DNA form, the CDR3 reads TGCGCCAGCAGCTTACAGTCCGGGGCTAGCGGGTTTTACAATGAGCAGTTCTTC. Translated, it gives CASSLQSGASGFYNEQFF.

This clonotype was recorded a few times. The rearrangement uses TRBV24-1 and TRBJ2-1; the match to TRBD2 covers 11 bases. With V trimmed by 3 bases and J by 4 bases, 7 bases remained unmatched. This CDR3 has 17 residues. Germline values: CDR1 KGHDR, CDR2 SFDVKD. The CDR3 region has the DNA TGTGCCACCAGTGATCCCGTAGCGGGAGGGCCTTACAATGAGCAGTTCTTC. It encodes CATSDPVAGGPYNEQFF.

This clonotype appeared many times. The chain couples TRBV28 to TRBJ2-2; D possibly corresponds to TRBD1 (6 bases). Trimming pared 7 bases from V and 0 bases from J, leaving 9 bases between. Germline V lookup: CDR1 MDHEN, CDR2 SYDVKM. The CDR3 has 14 amino acids. The CDR3 is CASTDSTNTGELFF. The CDR3 DNA reads TGTGCCAGCACGGACAGTACGAACACCGGGGAGCTGTTTTTT.

The chain combines TRBV9 with TRBJ2-3, with 8 bases aligning to TRBD2. The CDR3 totals 15 residues. V trimming: 7 bases; J trimming: 2 bases; junction bases outside the gene matches: 9. The V gene's germline CDR1 is SGDLS and CDR2 YYNGEE. The CDR3 here is CASGTTSGLTDTQYF. DNA of the CDR3: TGTGCCAGCGGGACCACTAGCGGACTCACAGATACGCAGTATTTT.

This clonotype has only a few counts. The chain has TRBV19 and TRBJ1-1; D is undetermined. The CDR3 has 11 residues. Germline V lookup: CDR1 LNHDA, CDR2 SQIVND (reference sequence). V lost 7 bases to trimming and J lost 2 bases, with 5 bases between them. In DNA form, the CDR3 reads TGTGCCAGTATGGCCAACACTGAAGCTTTCTTT. This codes for CASMANTEAFF.

The genes are TRBV28 and TRBJ2-6; tentatively, D is TRBD1 (5 bases). This CDR3 has 15 residues. V lost 5 bases and J 4 bases, leaving 12 bases between the germline ends. Per the germline V gene, CDR1 is MDHEN and CDR2 is SYDVKM. The CDR3 spells CASSLSGNGANVLTF. The CDR3, as DNA: TGTGCCAGCAGTCTCTCAGGGAACGGGGCCAACGTCCTGACTTTC.

This clonotype was recorded a few times. The V gene is TRBV28, the J gene TRBJ2-7, with a tentative D call TRBD2 (5 bases). The germline V gene has CDR1 MDHEN and CDR2 SYDVKM. V lost 6 bases to trimming and J lost 2 bases, with 17 bases between them. This CDR3 has 15 residues. The CDR3 nucleotides read TGTGCCAGCAGCCTGACCGGGAACTTGGCCTACGAGCAGTACTTC. Translated: CASSLTGNLAYEQYF. The whole variable domain, filled in from reference TRBV28 and TRBJ2-7, reads DVKVTQSSRYLVKRTGEKVFLECVQDMDHENMFWYRQDPGLGLRLIYFSYDVKMKEKGDIPEGYSVSREKKERFSLILESASTNQTSMYLCASSLTGNLAYEQYFGPGTRLTVT.

This clonotype showed up many times. J is TRBJ2-7 and V is TRBV7-9, with 7 bases that match TRBD1. Germline V gene sequence: CDR1 SEHNR, CDR2 FQNEAQ (reference sequence). Trimming at V came to 1 base and at J to 3 bases, leaving 6 bases not matched to a gene. The CDR3 is 15 residues long. This CDR3 reads CASSLVGTARYEQYF. The CDR3 DNA reads as TGTGCCAGCAGCTTAGTTGGGACAGCCCGCTACGAGCAGTACTTC.

This clonotype was seen at least ten times. V and J are TRBV11-2 and TRBJ1-1; unclear D gene. The CDR3 spans 11 residues. Trimming left V 3 bases short and J 5 bases short, with 4 bases between. The germline gives CDR1 SGHAT, CDR2 FQNNGV. CDR3 nucleotides: TGTGCCAGCAGCTTTATTACTGAAGCTTTCTTT. Encoded protein: CASSFITEAFF. Full variable domain (remainder filled in from reference TRBV11-2 and TRBJ1-1): EAGVAQSPRYKIIEKRQSVAFWCNPISGHATLYWYQQILGQGPKLLIQFQNNGVVDDSQLPKDRFSAERLKGVDSTLKIQPAKLEDSAVYLCASSFITEAFFGQGTRLTVV.

Remarks on this clonotype: Given a much more abundant clone one base away, this may be a read error. CDR3 loop: CTSSPRVAASYEQYF. CDR3 bases: TGTACCAGCAGCCCCCGAGTAGCGGCCTCCTACGAGCAGTACTTC. The J gene is TRBJ2-7, the V gene TRBV7-8, with TRBD2 as a possible D gene (6 bases). CDR1 is SGHVS and CDR2 is FQNEAQ in the germline V gene. The CDR3 loop spans 15 amino acids.